A few counts support the clone carrying this TCR beta chain. These data are taken from a study of tumor-infiltrating lymphocytes in primary liver carcinoma. The authors took blood RNA from unsorted whole blood and also extracted germline DNA. Collection of around 4 milliliters of peripheral blood took place before surgery. The researchers produced TCR beta cDNA from roughly 500 ng total RNA with a constant-region primer. Three-round nested multiplex PCR performed with slightly modified ARM-PCR produced the TCR beta libraries. Running roughly 10 cycles apiece, the first two PCR rounds relied on TRBV1-TRBV30 forward primers together with a C-beta reverse primer. TCRdb reanalysed the multiplex PCR reads using MiXCR and keeps one entry per CDR3 protein. This table has 300,000 to 400,000 distinct CDR3 sequences, 65% appearing once. Trimming removed 0 bases from V and 5 bases from J, with 19 bases in between. Germline values: CDR1 MGHRA, CDR2 YSYEKL. The length of the CDR3 is 17 residues.

The chain is built from TRBV4-1 and TRBJ1-2; tentative D call: TRBD1 (5 bases). The source of this sequence is a man aged 35 to 55 with primary liver carcinoma and hepatitis B virus infection. Input material: peripheral blood. The CDR3 sequence is CASSQDDRLEIKYGYTF. The CDR3 bases are TGCGCCAGCAGCCAAGATGACAGATTGGAGATTAAGTATGGCTACACCTTC.